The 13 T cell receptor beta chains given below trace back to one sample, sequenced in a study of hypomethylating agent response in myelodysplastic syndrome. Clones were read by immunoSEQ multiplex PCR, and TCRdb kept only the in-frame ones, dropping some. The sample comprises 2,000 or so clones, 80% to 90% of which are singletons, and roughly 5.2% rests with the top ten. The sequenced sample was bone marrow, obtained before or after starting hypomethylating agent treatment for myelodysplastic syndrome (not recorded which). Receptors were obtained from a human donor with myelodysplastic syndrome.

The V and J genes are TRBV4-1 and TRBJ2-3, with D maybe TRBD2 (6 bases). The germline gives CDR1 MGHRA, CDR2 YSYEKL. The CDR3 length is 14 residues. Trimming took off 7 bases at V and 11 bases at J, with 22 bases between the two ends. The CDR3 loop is CASTLGLSSFKQYF. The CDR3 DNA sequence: TGCGCCAGCACCCTAGGACTAAGTAGTTTTAAGCAGTATTTT.

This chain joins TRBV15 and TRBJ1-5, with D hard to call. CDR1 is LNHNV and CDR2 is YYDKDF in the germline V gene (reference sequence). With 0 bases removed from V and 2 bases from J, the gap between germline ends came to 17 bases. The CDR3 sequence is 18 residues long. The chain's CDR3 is CATSRDVGWRPGNQPQHF. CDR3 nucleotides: TGTGCCACCAGCAGAGATGTGGGGTGGAGACCCGGCAATCAGCCCCAGCATTTT.

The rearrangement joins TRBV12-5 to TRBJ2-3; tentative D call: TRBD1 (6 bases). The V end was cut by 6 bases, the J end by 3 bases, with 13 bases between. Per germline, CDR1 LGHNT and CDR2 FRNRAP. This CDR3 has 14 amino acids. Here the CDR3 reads CASGQQGWTDTQYF. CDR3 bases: TGTGCTAGTGGCCAACAGGGTTGGACAGATACGCAGTATTTT.

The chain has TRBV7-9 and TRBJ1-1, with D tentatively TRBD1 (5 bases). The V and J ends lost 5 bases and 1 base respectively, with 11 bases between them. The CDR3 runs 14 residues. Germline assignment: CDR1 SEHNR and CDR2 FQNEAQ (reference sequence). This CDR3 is CASSPTGGNTEAFF. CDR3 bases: TGTGCCAGCAGCCCAACCGGGGGGAACACTGAAGCTTTCTTT.

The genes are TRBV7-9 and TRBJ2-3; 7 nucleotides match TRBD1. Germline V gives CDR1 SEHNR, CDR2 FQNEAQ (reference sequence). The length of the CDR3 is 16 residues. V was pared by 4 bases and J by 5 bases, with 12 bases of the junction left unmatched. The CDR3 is CASSSRQGKEVDTQYF. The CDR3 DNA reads TGTGCCAGCAGCTCCCGACAGGGTAAAGAAGTAGATACGCAGTATTTT.

CDR3 DNA sequence: TGTGCCAGCGACACTGGGCCCGGGCCCTATGGCTACACCTTC. Its protein product is CASDTGPGPYGYTF. This sequence joins TRBV6-1 and TRBJ1-2; D not resolved. This CDR3 comprises 14 residues. Germline CDR1 is MNHNS and CDR2 is SASEGT. Trimming took off 8 bases at V and 4 bases at J, with 17 bases between the two ends.

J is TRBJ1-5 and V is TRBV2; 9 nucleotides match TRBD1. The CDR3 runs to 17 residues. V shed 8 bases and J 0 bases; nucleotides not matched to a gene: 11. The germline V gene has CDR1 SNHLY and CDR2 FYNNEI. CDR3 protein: CASRRDRESYSNQPQHF. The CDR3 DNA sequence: TGTGCCAGCCGAAGGGACAGGGAGTCCTATAGCAATCAGCCCCAGCATTTT.

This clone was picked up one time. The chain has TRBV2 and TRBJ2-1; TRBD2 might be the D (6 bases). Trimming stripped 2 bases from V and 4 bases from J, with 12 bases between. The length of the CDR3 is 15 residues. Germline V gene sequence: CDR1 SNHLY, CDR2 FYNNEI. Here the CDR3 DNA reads TGTGCCAGCAGTGAATCGGTGGGAGGATACAATGAGCAGTTCTTC. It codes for CASSESVGGYNEQFF. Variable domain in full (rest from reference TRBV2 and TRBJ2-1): EPEVTQTPSHQVTQMGQEVILRCVPISNHLYFYWYRQILGQKVEFLVSFYNNEISEKSEIFDDQFSVERPDGSNFTLKIRSTKLEDSAMYFCASSESVGGYNEQFFGPGTRLTVL.

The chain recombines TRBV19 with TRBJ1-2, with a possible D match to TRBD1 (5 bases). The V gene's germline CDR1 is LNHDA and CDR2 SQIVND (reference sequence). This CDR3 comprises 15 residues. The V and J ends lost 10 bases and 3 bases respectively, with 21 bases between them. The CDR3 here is CATQRGTTLDYGYTF. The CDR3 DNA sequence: TGTGCCACCCAGAGAGGGACGACACTTGACTATGGCTACACCTTC.

CDR3 residues: CASSRTGTSLSYEQYF. The CDR3 DNA reads TGTGCCAGCAGCAGAACCGGGACTAGTCTCTCCTACGAGCAGTACTTC. The chain has TRBV7-2 and TRBJ2-7; 8 nucleotides align to TRBD2. Germline CDR1 is SGHTA and CDR2 is FQGNSA. Trimming cost V 5 bases and J 0 bases; bases outside gene matches: 9. The CDR3 length is 16 residues.

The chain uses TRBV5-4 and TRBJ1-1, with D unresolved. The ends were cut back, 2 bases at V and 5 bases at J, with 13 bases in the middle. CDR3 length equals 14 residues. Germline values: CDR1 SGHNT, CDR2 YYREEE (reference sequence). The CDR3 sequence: CASSFKTALTEAFF. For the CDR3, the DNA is TGTGCCAGCAGCTTTAAGACGGCTCTAACTGAAGCTTTCTTT.

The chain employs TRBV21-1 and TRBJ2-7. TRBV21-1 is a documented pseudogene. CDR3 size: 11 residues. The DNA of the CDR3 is TGTGCCAGCAGGGATCGACGAGAGCAGTACTTC. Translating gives CASRDRREQYF.

DNA for the CDR3: TGTGCCAGCAGCTTATCGCCTAGCGGGATAGATACGCAGTATTTT. Its protein product is CASSLSPSGIDTQYF. The chain employs TRBV11-2 and TRBJ2-3, with TRBD2 identical over 9 bases. Germline CDR1 reads SGHAT; CDR2 reads FQNNGV. The CDR3 spans 15 residues. V dropped 2 bases and J dropped 5; count of bases not matched to a gene: 5.